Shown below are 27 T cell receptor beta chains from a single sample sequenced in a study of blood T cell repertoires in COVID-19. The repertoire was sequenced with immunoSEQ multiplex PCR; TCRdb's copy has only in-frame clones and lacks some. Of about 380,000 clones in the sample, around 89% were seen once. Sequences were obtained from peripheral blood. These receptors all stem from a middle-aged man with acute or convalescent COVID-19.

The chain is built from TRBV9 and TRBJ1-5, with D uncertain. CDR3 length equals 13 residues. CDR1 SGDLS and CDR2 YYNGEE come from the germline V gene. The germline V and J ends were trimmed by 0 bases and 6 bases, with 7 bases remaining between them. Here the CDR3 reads CASSVGGGQPQHF. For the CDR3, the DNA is TGTGCCAGCAGCGTAGGGGGAGGTCAGCCCCAGCATTTT.

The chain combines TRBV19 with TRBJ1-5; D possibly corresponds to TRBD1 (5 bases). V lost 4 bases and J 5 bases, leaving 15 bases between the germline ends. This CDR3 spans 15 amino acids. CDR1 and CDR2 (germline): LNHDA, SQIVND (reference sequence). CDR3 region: CASSSGTEHDQPQHF. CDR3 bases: TGTGCCAGTAGTAGCGGGACGGAACATGATCAGCCCCAGCATTTT.

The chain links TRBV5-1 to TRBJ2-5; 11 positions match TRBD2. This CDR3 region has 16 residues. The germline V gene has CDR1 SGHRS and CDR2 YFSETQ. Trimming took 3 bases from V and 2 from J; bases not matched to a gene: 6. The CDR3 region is CASSSGTSGRQETQYF. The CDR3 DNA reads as TGCGCCAGCAGCTCCGGGACTAGCGGAAGACAAGAGACCCAGTACTTC.

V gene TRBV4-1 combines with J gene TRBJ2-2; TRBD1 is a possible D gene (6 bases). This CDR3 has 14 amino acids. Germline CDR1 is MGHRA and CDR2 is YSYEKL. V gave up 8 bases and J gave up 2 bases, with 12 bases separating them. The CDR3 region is CASEQGRNTGELFF. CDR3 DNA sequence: TGCGCCAGCGAACAGGGCCGTAACACCGGGGAGCTGTTTTTT.

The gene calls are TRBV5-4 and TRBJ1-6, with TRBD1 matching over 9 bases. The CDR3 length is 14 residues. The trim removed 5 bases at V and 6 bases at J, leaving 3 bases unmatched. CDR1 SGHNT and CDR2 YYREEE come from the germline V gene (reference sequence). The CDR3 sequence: CASSWDRANSPLHF. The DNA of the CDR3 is TGTGCCAGCAGTTGGGACAGGGCTAATTCACCCCTCCACTTT.

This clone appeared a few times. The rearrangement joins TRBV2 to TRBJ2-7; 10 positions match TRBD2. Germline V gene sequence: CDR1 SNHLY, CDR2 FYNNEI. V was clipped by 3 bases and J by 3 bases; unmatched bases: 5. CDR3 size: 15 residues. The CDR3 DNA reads TGTGCCAGCAGTGATGGGCTAGCGGGAGACTACGAGCAGTACTTC. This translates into CASSDGLAGDYEQYF.

CDR3 nucleotides: TGTGCCAGCAGCAGTATCAATGAAAAACTGTTTTTT. Residues: CASSSINEKLFF. The chain uses TRBV6-5 and TRBJ1-4; D not resolved. The CDR3 runs 12 residues. Germline CDR1 reads MNHEY; CDR2 reads SVGAGI. V was cut by 6 bases and J by 5 bases, with 7 bases left in between.

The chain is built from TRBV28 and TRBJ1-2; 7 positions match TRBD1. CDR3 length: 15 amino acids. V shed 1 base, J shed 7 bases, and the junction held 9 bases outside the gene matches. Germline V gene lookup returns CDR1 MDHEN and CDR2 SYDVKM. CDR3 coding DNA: TGTGCCAGCAGTTTATATGACAGGGAGACGGGTGGCTACACCTTC. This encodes CASSLYDRETGGYTF.

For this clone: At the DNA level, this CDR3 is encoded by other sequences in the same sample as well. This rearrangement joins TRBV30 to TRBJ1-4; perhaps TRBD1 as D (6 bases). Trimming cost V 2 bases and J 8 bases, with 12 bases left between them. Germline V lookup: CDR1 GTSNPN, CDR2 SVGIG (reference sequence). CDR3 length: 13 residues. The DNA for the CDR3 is TGTGCCTGGAGTTTGGGGGGGCGCGAAAAACTGTTTTTT. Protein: CAWSLGGREKLFF.

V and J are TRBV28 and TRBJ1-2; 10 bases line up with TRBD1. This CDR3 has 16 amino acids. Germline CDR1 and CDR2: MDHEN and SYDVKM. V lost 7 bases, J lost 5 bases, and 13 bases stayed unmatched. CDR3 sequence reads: CASKPSSGQGEYGYTF. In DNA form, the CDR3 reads TGTGCCAGCAAACCCAGTTCCGGACAGGGGGAGTATGGCTACACCTTC.

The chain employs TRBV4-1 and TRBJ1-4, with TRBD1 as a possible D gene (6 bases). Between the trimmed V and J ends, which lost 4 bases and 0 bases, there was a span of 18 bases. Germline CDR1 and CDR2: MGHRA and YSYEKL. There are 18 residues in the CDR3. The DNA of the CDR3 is TGCGCCAGCAGCCGAACCGGGACACGGGCTGCAACTAATGAAAAACTGTTTTTT. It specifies CASSRTGTRAATNEKLFF.

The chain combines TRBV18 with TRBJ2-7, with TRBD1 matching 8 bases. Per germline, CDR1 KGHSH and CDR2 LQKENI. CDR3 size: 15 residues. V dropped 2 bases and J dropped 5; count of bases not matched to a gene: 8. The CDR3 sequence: CASSPVTGALDEQYF. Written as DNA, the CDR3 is TGTGCCAGCTCACCAGTGACAGGGGCCTTGGACGAGCAGTACTTC.

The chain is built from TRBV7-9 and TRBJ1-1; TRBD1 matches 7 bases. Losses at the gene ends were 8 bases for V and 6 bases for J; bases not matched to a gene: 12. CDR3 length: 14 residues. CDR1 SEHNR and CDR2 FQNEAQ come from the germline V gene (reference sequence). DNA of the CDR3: TGTGCCAGCCGGTCCACAGGGGAGGATGCTGAAGCTTTCTTT. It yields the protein CASRSTGEDAEAFF.

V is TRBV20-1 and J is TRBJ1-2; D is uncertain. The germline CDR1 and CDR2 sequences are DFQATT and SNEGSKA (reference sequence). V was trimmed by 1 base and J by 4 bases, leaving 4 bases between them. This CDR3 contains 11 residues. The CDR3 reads CSARVRYGYTF. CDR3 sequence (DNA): TGCAGTGCTAGAGTTCGCTATGGCTACACCTTC.

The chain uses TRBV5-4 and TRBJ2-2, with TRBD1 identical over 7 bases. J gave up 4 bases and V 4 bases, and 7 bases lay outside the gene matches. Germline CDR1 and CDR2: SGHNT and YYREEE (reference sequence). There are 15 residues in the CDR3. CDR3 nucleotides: TGTGCCAGCAGCCTAGGACAGGTCTCCACCGGGGAGCTGTTTTTT. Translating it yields CASSLGQVSTGELFF.

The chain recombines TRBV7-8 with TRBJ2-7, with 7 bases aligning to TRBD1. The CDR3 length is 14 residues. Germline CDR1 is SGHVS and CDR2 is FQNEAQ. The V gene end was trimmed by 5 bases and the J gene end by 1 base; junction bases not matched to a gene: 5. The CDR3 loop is CASSTLTGSYEQYF. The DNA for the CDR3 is TGTGCCAGCAGCACCCTGACAGGGTCCTACGAGCAGTACTTC.

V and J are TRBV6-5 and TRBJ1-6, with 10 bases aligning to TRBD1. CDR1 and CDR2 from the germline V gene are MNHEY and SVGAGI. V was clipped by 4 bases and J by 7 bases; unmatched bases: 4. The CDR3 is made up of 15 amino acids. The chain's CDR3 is CASSSPGQGNSPLHF. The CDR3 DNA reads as TGTGCCAGCAGTTCCCCGGGACAGGGGAATTCACCCCTCCACTTT.

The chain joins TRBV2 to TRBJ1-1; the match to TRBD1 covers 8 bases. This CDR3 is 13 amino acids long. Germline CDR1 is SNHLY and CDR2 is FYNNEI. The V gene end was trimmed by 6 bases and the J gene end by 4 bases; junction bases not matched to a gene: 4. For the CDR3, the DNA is TGTGCCAGCAGAATACAGGGGGTCACTGAAGCTTTCTTT. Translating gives CASRIQGVTEAFF.

Written as DNA, the CDR3 is TGTGCCAGCCAAAGGTCGGCAGGGGGGACTAACTATGGCTACACCTTC. This translates into CASQRSAGGTNYGYTF. V and J are TRBV19 and TRBJ1-2; 7 bases map to TRBD1. The germline gives CDR1 LNHDA, CDR2 SQIVND (reference sequence). The CDR3 is 16 residues long. The V and J ends lost 9 bases and 0 bases, in that order; junction bases with no gene match: 13.

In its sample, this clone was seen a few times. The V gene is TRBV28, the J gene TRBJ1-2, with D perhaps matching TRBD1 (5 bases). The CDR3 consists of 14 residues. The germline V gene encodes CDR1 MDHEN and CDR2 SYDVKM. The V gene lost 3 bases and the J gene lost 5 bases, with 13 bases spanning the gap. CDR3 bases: TGTGCCAGCAGTTTGTCACGGGGGTTATATGGCTACACCTTC. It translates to CASSLSRGLYGYTF.

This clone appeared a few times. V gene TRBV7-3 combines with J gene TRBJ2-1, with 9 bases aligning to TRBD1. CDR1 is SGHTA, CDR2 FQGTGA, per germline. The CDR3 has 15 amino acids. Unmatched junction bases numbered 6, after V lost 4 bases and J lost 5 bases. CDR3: CASSYSGTGHNEQFF. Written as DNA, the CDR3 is TGTGCCAGCAGCTATTCCGGGACAGGGCACAATGAGCAGTTCTTC.

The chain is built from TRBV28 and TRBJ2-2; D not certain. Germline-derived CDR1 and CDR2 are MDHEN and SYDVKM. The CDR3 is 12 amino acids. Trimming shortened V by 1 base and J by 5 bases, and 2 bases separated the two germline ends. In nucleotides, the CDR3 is TGTGCCAGCAGTTTATTAACCGGGGAGCTGTTTTTT. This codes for CASSLLTGELFF.

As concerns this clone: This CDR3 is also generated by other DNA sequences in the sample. CDR3 bases: TGTGCCAGCAGCTCCACAAGAGGCTACACCTTC. It specifies CASSSTRGYTF. This chain joins TRBV13 and TRBJ1-2; D is undetermined. Germline CDR1 and CDR2: PRHDT and FYEKMQ (reference sequence). CDR3 length: 11 residues. V lost 4 bases and J lost 8, with 8 bases in between.

This CDR3 reads CASSQTGAIQYF. As DNA, the CDR3 is TGTGCCAGCAGCCAAACAGGGGCCATTCAGTACTTC. V usage is TRBV3-1 (or the pseudogene TRBV3-2) and J usage is TRBJ2-7, with 7 bases lining up with TRBD1. The tail of the sequence fits TRBJ2-4 better, so the J call may be wrong. The length of the CDR3 is 12 residues. Germline CDR1 and CDR2: LGHDT and YNNKEL (reference sequence).

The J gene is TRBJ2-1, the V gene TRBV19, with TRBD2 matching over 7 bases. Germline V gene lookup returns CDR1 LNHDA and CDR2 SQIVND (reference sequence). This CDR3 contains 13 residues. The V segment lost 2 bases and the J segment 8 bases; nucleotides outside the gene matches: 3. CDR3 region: CASSILAADEQFF. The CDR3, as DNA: TGTGCCAGTAGTATACTAGCGGCCGATGAGCAGTTCTTC.

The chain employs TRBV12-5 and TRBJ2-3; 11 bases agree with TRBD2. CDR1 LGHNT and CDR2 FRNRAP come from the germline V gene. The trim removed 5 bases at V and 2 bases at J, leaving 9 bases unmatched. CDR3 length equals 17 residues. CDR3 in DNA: TGTGCTAGTGGTAAAGGGCTAGCGGGGGGCTCCACAGATACGCAGTATTTT. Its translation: CASGKGLAGGSTDTQYF.

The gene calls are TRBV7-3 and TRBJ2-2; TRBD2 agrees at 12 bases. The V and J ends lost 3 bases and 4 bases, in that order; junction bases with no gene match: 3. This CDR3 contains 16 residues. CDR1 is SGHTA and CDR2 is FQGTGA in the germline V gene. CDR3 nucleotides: TGTGCCAGCAGCTTGACTAGCGGGAGTGGCACCGGGGAGCTGTTTTTT. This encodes CASSLTSGSGTGELFF.